The text below deals with one TCR beta chain. This sample was taken from a study of blood T cell repertoires in COVID-19. The repertoire was sequenced with immunoSEQ multiplex PCR; TCRdb's copy has only in-frame clones and lacks some. The table shows around 250,000 clones, with approximately 82% occurring only once. This CDR3 is 14 amino acids long. Trimming shortened V by 0 bases and J by 10 bases, and 10 bases separated the two germline ends. Looked up from germline, CDR1 is SGHDN and CDR2 is FVKESK. The sample taken for sequencing was peripheral blood. This chain connects TRBV14 to TRBJ1-6, with no clear D. This sequence originates from a man older than 75 with acute or convalescent COVID-19. The DNA of the CDR3 is TGTGCCAGCAGCCAAGAAGTAGGGAGGTCACCCCTCCACTTT. Amino acid sequence: CASSQEVGRSPLHF. The full variable domain, its missing parts supplied by reference TRBV14 and TRBJ1-6, is EAGVTQFPSHSVIEKGQTVTLRCDPISGHDNLYWYRRVMGKEIKFLLHFVKESKQDESGMPNNRFLAERTGGTYSTLKVQPAELEDSGVYFCASSQEVGRSPLHFGNGTRLTVT.